This entry lists 23 T cell receptor beta chains sequenced from one sample in a study of sequential checkpoint blockade in melanoma. Sequencing used immunoSEQ multiplex PCR; TCRdb keeps in-frame clones, though not all of them. The sample has 15,000 to 20,000 clones, 80% to 90% seen once. Treatment defined: randomized to nivolumab then ipilimumab (arm A) or the reverse (arm B). The starting material was CD8+ T cells sorted from blood (inferred from file names), obtained from a patient given nivolumab and ipilimumab in sequence. The receptors derive from a human donor with melanoma.

The chain recombines TRBV5-1 with TRBJ2-7; D is ambiguous. The CDR3 totals 12 residues. Germline V CDR1 and CDR2: SGHRS, YFSETQ. V was clipped by 1 base and J by 2 bases, with 4 bases between them. The chain's CDR3 is CASSLNTYEQYF. CDR3 nucleotides: TGCGCCAGCAGCTTGAACACCTACGAGCAGTACTTC.

The rearrangement joins TRBV5-1 to TRBJ2-7; D remains ambiguous. The CDR3 loop spans 13 amino acids. V dropped 1 base and J dropped 3 bases, with 8 bases sitting between them. Germline V CDR1 and CDR2: SGHRS, YFSETQ. The CDR3 here is CASSLLLGYEQYF. CDR3 coding DNA: TGCGCCAGCAGCTTGCTCCTAGGCTACGAGCAGTACTTC.

This sequence joins TRBV10-3 and TRBJ2-7; 9 nucleotides agree with TRBD2. Trimming cost V 2 bases and J 7 bases; bases outside gene matches: 9. This CDR3 is built from 15 residues. The germline V gene has CDR1 ENHRY and CDR2 SYGVKD. The DNA for the CDR3 is TGTGCCATCAGTGAGCCTCCCCAGCGGGGGGATGAGCAGTACTTC. Encoded protein: CAISEPPQRGDEQYF.

The V call is TRBV19, the J call TRBJ2-1; the D gene is possibly TRBD1 (6 bases). The CDR3 is made up of 14 amino acids. Looked up from germline, CDR1 is LNHDA and CDR2 is SQIVND (reference sequence). Trimming took off 2 bases at V and 5 bases at J, with 10 bases between the two ends. CDR3: CASSIYRDNNEQFF. CDR3 DNA: TGTGCCAGTAGTATATATCGGGACAACAATGAGCAGTTCTTC.

The chain recombines TRBV28 with TRBJ2-7; unclear D gene. CDR1 and CDR2 from the germline V gene are MDHEN and SYDVKM. Trimming shortened V by 5 bases and J by 3 bases, and 5 bases separated the two germline ends. The CDR3 loop spans 11 amino acids. The CDR3 DNA reads as TGTGCCAGCAGTCGAGTCTACGAGCAGTACTTC. It specifies CASSRVYEQYF.

The J gene is TRBJ2-5, the V gene TRBV29-1, with 7 bases fitting TRBD1. Trimming cost V 7 bases and J 0 bases; bases outside gene matches: 2. The CDR3 contains 12 residues. The V gene's germline CDR1 is SQVTM and CDR2 ANQGSEA. CDR3 sequence (DNA): TGCAGCGCGGGACAGAACCAAGAGACCCAGTACTTC. Translation gives CSAGQNQETQYF.

The genes are TRBV7-6 and TRBJ2-7; possibly TRBD2 for D (6 bases). The germline V and J ends were trimmed by 1 base and 1 base, with 8 bases remaining between them. The germline CDR1 and CDR2 sequences are SGHVS and FNYEAQ. This CDR3 contains 14 residues. In DNA, the CDR3 is TGTGCCAGCAGCTTAGAGGAGGGTTCCTACGAGCAGTACTTC. Translation gives CASSLEEGSYEQYF.

In its sample, this clone was seen a few times. This sequence joins TRBV6-5 and TRBJ2-2; D is perhaps TRBD1 (5 bases). Trimming removed 6 bases at V and 7 bases at J, with 15 bases between. Germline loops: CDR1 MNHEY, CDR2 SVGAGI. The CDR3 loop spans 14 amino acids. As DNA, the CDR3 is TGTGCCAGCAGCGAAAGGGGATTCGGCGGGGAGCTGTTTTTT. Protein: CASSERGFGGELFF.

The chain employs TRBV16 and TRBJ2-7; no reliable D call. The CDR3 totals 14 residues. V was clipped by 3 bases and J by 1 base, with 10 bases between them. Germline V lookup: CDR1 KGHSY, CDR2 FQNENV. Here the CDR3 reads CASSHGSNSYEQYF. The DNA for the CDR3 is TGTGCCAGCAGCCACGGTTCCAATTCCTACGAGCAGTACTTC.

On this clone itself: A far larger clone is a single base away, which makes a read error likely. V and J are TRBV6-6 and TRBJ1-5; 7 positions match TRBD1. The CDR3 consists of 15 residues. Germline values: CDR1 MNHNY, CDR2 SVGAGI (reference sequence). CDR3 sequence reads: CASSYSIQGNQLQHF. CDR3 in DNA: TGTGCCAGCAGTTACTCGATACAGGGGAATCAGCTCCAGCATTTT.

This clone came up a few times. The sample carries other DNA sequences with the same CDR3. V is TRBV2 and J is TRBJ2-7; 11 positions match TRBD2. CDR3 length: 13 amino acids. Germline-derived CDR1 and CDR2 are SNHLY and FYNNEI. The junction had 1 base not matched to a gene; V was cut back by 6 bases and J by 3 bases. Here the CDR3 reads CASRGTSGYEQYF. In nucleotides, the CDR3 is TGTGCCAGCAGGGGGACTAGCGGCTACGAGCAGTACTTC.

The chain links TRBV29-1 to TRBJ1-4, with 10 bases lining up with TRBD1. CDR3 length: 15 residues. The V segment lost 6 bases and the J segment 12 bases; nucleotides outside the gene matches: 16. Per germline, CDR1 SQVTM and CDR2 ANQGSEA. The CDR3 region is CSVPITGDRGLELFF. The CDR3 coding sequence is TGCAGCGTCCCCATCACGGGAGACAGGGGGCTAGAACTGTTTTTT.

About this clone itself: This likely reflects a read error, since a far larger clone is one base away. Other nucleotide sequences in the sample specify the same CDR3. The genes are TRBV9 and TRBJ2-1; 7 nucleotides align to TRBD1. Germline V gene sequence: CDR1 SGDLS, CDR2 YYNGEE. The CDR3 is 15 amino acids. V was pared by 0 bases and J by 2 bases, with 2 bases of the junction left unmatched. The CDR3 bases are TGTGCCAGCAGCGTAGAGGGGGCACCCTACAATGAGCAGTTCTTC. Amino acid sequence: CASSVEGAPYNEQFF. Full variable domain (missing parts from reference TRBV9 and TRBJ2-1): DSGVTQTPKHLITATGQRVTLRCSPRSGDLSVYWYQQSLDQGLQFLIQYYNGEERAKGNILERFSAQQFPDLHSELNLSSLELGDSALYFCASSVEGAPYNEQFFGPGTRLTVL.

The chain couples TRBV10-3 to TRBJ1-2; D is undetermined. The germline V and J ends were trimmed by 3 bases and 0 bases, with 14 bases remaining between them. Germline loops: CDR1 ENHRY, CDR2 SYGVKD. There are 16 residues in the CDR3. The CDR3 nucleotides are TGTGCCATCAGTGATGAAGCGCCCGGAACTAACTATGGCTACACCTTC. It codes for CAISDEAPGTNYGYTF.

The chain employs TRBV6-5 and TRBJ1-5; 7 bases fit TRBD1. CDR1 MNHEY and CDR2 SVGAGI come from the germline V gene. The CDR3 sequence is 15 residues long. With 2 bases clipped from V and 3 bases from J, the junction kept 4 bases outside the gene matches. This chain's CDR3 is CASSYTGQPNQPQHF. The CDR3 DNA reads as TGTGCCAGCAGTTACACGGGACAGCCCAATCAGCCCCAGCATTTT.

The chain combines TRBV6-5 with TRBJ1-2; perhaps TRBD1 as D (5 bases). CDR1 and CDR2 from the germline V gene are MNHEY and SVGAGI. The CDR3 extends over 15 amino acids. The V end lost 0 bases, the J end lost 6 bases, and 14 bases lay between the germline ends. CDR3 coding DNA: TGTGCCAGCAGTTACTCGTCAGGGTTTGGGGATGGCTACACCTTC. Translated, it gives CASSYSSGFGDGYTF.

The chain carries TRBV7-2 and TRBJ1-1; D uncertain. Germline loops: CDR1 SGHTA, CDR2 FQGNSA. This CDR3 contains 11 residues. The ends were cut back, 4 bases at V and 6 bases at J, with 6 bases in the middle. The DNA for the CDR3 is TGTGCCAGCAGCTCATCCCCTGAAGCTTTCTTT. Translating gives CASSSSPEAFF.

CDR3 in DNA: TGTGCCACCAGCAGGGGACATTGGAACACTGAAGCTTTCTTT. As protein: CATSRGHWNTEAFF. The J gene is TRBJ1-1, the V gene TRBV15, with D possibly matching TRBD1 (6 bases). CDR3 size: 14 residues. CDR1 and CDR2 (germline): LNHNV, YYDKDF (reference sequence). The V end lost 3 bases, the J end lost 1 base, and 9 bases lay between the germline ends.

V usage is TRBV6-5 and J usage is TRBJ2-7; D is undetermined. Germline V CDR1 and CDR2: MNHEY, SVGAGI. V was clipped by 5 bases and J by 1 base, with 12 bases between them. This CDR3 is built from 14 residues. The CDR3 reads CASSALVRSYEQYF. The CDR3 coding sequence is TGTGCCAGCAGTGCCCTAGTTCGGTCCTACGAGCAGTACTTC.

V is TRBV19 and J is TRBJ2-7; 10 bases fit TRBD2. Trimming removed 5 bases from V and 1 base from J; junction bases left unmatched: 5. The germline CDR1 and CDR2 sequences are LNHDA and SQIVND (reference sequence). The CDR3 totals 15 residues. This chain's CDR3 is CASSPSGGASYEQYF. CDR3 sequence (DNA): TGTGCCAGTAGTCCCAGCGGGGGGGCTTCCTACGAGCAGTACTTC.

The V call is TRBV28, the J call TRBJ2-7, with 9 positions matching TRBD1. The germline V gene has CDR1 MDHEN and CDR2 SYDVKM. The V gene end was trimmed by 6 bases and the J gene end by 5 bases; junction bases not matched to a gene: 11. The CDR3 consists of 15 residues. For the CDR3, the DNA is TGTGCCAGCAGGTCCCCGGGACAGGGACTACACGAGCAGTACTTC. Translation gives CASRSPGQGLHEQYF.

V gene TRBV27 combines with J gene TRBJ1-5; D uncertain. The CDR3 runs 15 residues. In germline, CDR1 is MNHEY, CDR2 SMNVEV (reference sequence). The germline V and J ends were trimmed by 2 bases and 0 bases, with 8 bases remaining between them. CDR3 protein: CASSLMQASNQPQHF. CDR3 in DNA: TGTGCCAGCAGTTTAATGCAGGCTAGCAATCAGCCCCAGCATTTT.

The rearrangement uses TRBV10-3 and TRBJ2-7, with TRBD2 as a possible D gene (6 bases). The CDR3 runs 17 residues. Germline V gene lookup returns CDR1 ENHRY and CDR2 SYGVKD. Trimming took off 2 bases at V and 1 base at J, with 18 bases between the two ends. The CDR3 DNA sequence: TGTGCCATCAGTGAGCCCCCTAGCGCACCCCAGTCCTACGAGCAGTACTTC. Amino acids: CAISEPPSAPQSYEQYF.